This T cell receptor (beta chain) came from a study of long-term antiretroviral therapy in people with HIV. Per donor, a minimum of one pre-ART and a minimum of two post-ART PBMC samples were available. Clinicians in the United States treated all participants with HIV. Points on this clone: Antigen: not known.

It was version v3.0 of the immunoSEQ assay that was run at survey level. Clones were sequenced by immunoSEQ multiplex PCR, and TCRdb holds only the in-frame ones, with some missing. The sample lists some 19,000 clones; approximately 88% were seen once. This CDR3 region has 17 residues. Trimming took off 1 base at V and 0 bases at J, with 13 bases between the two ends. From germline, CDR1 is KGHSH and CDR2 LQKENI. The study's findings and limits: Blood sampling spanned 2004 to 2017, possibly under older ART regimens. Neither ART adherence, viral resistance nor therapy changes were documented.

The chain combines TRBV18 with TRBJ2-1, with D possibly called TRBD1 or TRBD2 (6 bases each). The clonotype originates from a man in his late teens or twenties with HIV. The sample in question was unsorted PBMCs, obtained 0.9 years after starting antiretroviral therapy. The CDR3 spells CASSPRDGGHSYNEQFF. The CDR3 DNA reads as TGTGCCAGCTCACCACGGGATGGGGGGCACTCCTACAATGAGCAGTTCTTC.